This TCR beta chain stems from a study of control samples from healthy donors and cancer patients. Sequencing was performed with immunoSEQ multiplex PCR; in TCRdb, only in-frame clones are kept and a portion is missing. The table shows roughly 34,000 clones, with 86% occurring only once. This clone was found once. There are 14 residues in the CDR3. CDR1 and CDR2 from the germline V gene are LNHDA and SQIVND (reference sequence). V lost 6 bases and J 1 base, leaving 12 bases between the germline ends. The sequenced material came from PBMCs. The TCR was taken from a middle-aged woman with lung cancer. The chain links TRBV19 to TRBJ1-1; D not resolved. As DNA, the CDR3 is TGTGCCAGTAGCAGATATGAGGGGAACACTGAAGCTTTCTTT. This encodes CASSRYEGNTEAFF. Full variable domain (missing parts from reference TRBV19 and TRBJ1-1): DGGITQSPKYLFRKEGQNVTLSCEQNLNHDAMYWYRQDPGQGLRLIYYSQIVNDFQKGDIAEGYSVSREKKESFPLTVTSAQKNPTAFYLCASSRYEGNTEAFFGQGTRLTVV.